This record concerns one TCR beta chain sequence. This clonotype showed up just a few times. No antigen is known for it. Per-base quality was not reported, and no clone a single base away is much larger than it. The data belong to a study of T cell repertoires in cytomegalovirus infection (dated by TCRdb to about 2019). The study in broad terms: Donor HLA type was relevant to the analysis, because carriage of CMV infection together with the matching HLA type was indicated by public TCR beta signatures.

Data came from an Illumina HiSeq 1500. TCRdb redid the processing of the public reads, applying fastp at Q25 and MiXCR, and retained in-frame beta chains. Identical CDR3 protein sequences are pooled into one entry, listed with their most common genes and DNA. The sample has hundreds of thousands of distinct CDR3 sequences on record, around 6.6% of them singletons. The biggest ten clones account for about 6.3% of the sample. At the junction V is shortened by 5 bases and J by 5 bases; bases outside the gene matches: 9. From the cysteine through the phenylalanine, the CDR3 covers 15 amino acids. The read is trimmed to its CDR3 DNA, 45 bases read in frame from base 1. According to the germline V gene (reference sequence), CDR1 reads LNHDA and CDR2 reads SQIVND. Points the paper makes about the study in general: The ex vivo response was dominated by HLA-C-restricted CMV-specific TCR beta clonotypes, and the single most frequent clonotype in two of eight donors was supplied by these HLA-C-restricted clonotypes. In both this cohort and an independent roughly 350-donor cohort, the cumulative frequency of public TCR beta family members distinguished carriers of CMV infection plus the relevant HLA type.

Sequenced material: PBMCs. The V and J segments used are TRBV19 and TRBJ1-2; 9 nucleotides in the junction match TRBD1. The TCR was taken from a human donor in good health (CMV status not recorded). Some clones in this sample may be carry-over from other donors' samples. The CDR3 amino acid sequence is: CASSAAGTGFYGYTF. The sequenced DNA: TGTGCCAGTAGTGCAGCCGGGACAGGGTTTTATGGCTACACCTTC. Reference TRBV19 and TRBJ1-2 genes cover what lies past the CDR3, so the full variable domain is DGGITQSPKYLFRKEGQNVTLSCEQNLNHDAMYWYRQDPGQGLRLIYYSQIVNDFQKGDIAEGYSVSREKKESFPLTVTSAQKNPTAFYLCASSAAGTGFYGYTFGSGTRLTVV.